A selection of T cell receptor beta chains follows, all from one sample in a study of T cell responses to AZD1222 COVID-19 vaccine. Produced via immunoSEQ multiplex PCR; TCRdb's table is partial and in-frame only. This table holds 110,000 to 150,000 clones, about 92% found once. The sample was peripheral blood, taken on day 0 of AZD1222 vaccination. These receptor sequences come from an adult in good health. Each CDR3 is given with its conserved first and last residue. The D gene is left open where the match is weak. The size entry is marked missing in some rows and otherwise reads once, few, many or a size class.

d_call: -
j_call: TRBJ1-6
clone_size: -
v_call: TRBV23-1
cdr3_nt: TGCGCCAGCCCTAGTGGGGGCCGGGCCCGAATGTCACCCCTCCACTTT
cdr3_aa: CASPSGGRARMSPLHF

d_call: -
j_call: TRBJ1-6
clone_size: -
v_call: TRBV3-1/TRBV3-2
cdr3_nt: TGTGCCAGCAGCCAAGATCTGAGTTCACCCCTCCACTTT
cdr3_aa: CASSQDLSSPLHF

d_call: TRBD2
j_call: TRBJ2-5
clone_size: once
v_call: TRBV7-6
cdr3_nt: TGTGCCAGCAGCTCCCAAGCGGGGGTCCAAGAGACCCAGTACTTC
cdr3_aa: CASSSQAGVQETQYF

d_call: TRBD1
j_call: TRBJ1-6
clone_size: -
v_call: TRBV11-3
cdr3_nt: TGTGCCAGCCAACAGGGGCAGTATTCACCCCTCCACTTT
cdr3_aa: CASQQGQYSPLHF

d_call: -
j_call: TRBJ1-4
clone_size: -
v_call: TRBV11-2
cdr3_nt: TGTGCCAGCGGCTTACCGGGGAGGGGGAATGAAAAACTGTTTTTT
cdr3_aa: CASGLPGRGNEKLFF

d_call: TRBD1
j_call: TRBJ1-2
clone_size: -
v_call: TRBV29-1
cdr3_nt: TGCAGCGTTGAAATTGGACAGGGGGCGAACTATGGCTACACCTTC
cdr3_aa: CSVEIGQGANYGYTF

d_call: -
j_call: TRBJ1-2
clone_size: -
v_call: TRBV2
cdr3_nt: TGTGCCAGCAGTGATGGGTTCAGCAATGGCTACACCTTC
cdr3_aa: CASSDGFSNGYTF

d_call: -
j_call: TRBJ2-1
clone_size: -
v_call: TRBV3-1/TRBV3-2
cdr3_nt: TGTGCCAGCAGCCCGGATTGGGTCCACCCCCCCGAGCAGTTCTTC
cdr3_aa: CASSPDWVHPPEQFF

d_call: -
j_call: TRBJ1-2
clone_size: -
v_call: TRBV7-8
cdr3_nt: TGTGCCAGCAGCTACCGGGACCTCTATGGCTACACCTTC
cdr3_aa: CASSYRDLYGYTF

d_call: -
j_call: TRBJ1-6
clone_size: -
v_call: TRBV7-3
cdr3_nt: TGTGCCAGCAGCTCACGAGGAGGGGTTAATTCACCCCTCCACTTT
cdr3_aa: CASSSRGGVNSPLHF

d_call: -
j_call: TRBJ1-1
clone_size: -
v_call: TRBV21-1
cdr3_nt: TGTGCCAGCAGCAAAGGCGAAGACCTAGGGGCTTTCTTT
cdr3_aa: CASSKGEDLGAFF

d_call: TRBD1
j_call: TRBJ1-2
clone_size: -
v_call: TRBV27
cdr3_nt: TGTGCCAGCACTACCTCCGGGACAGGGAACTATGGCTACACCTTC
cdr3_aa: CASTTSGTGNYGYTF

d_call: TRBD1
j_call: TRBJ1-5
clone_size: -
v_call: TRBV28
cdr3_nt: TGTGCCAGCAGCCCCGGACAGGGATATCAGCCCCAGCATTTT
cdr3_aa: CASSPGQGYQPQHF

d_call: -
j_call: TRBJ1-2
clone_size: once
v_call: TRBV5-1
cdr3_nt: TGCGCCAGCAGCTTGGACCAGGGTAGTTACTATGGCTACACCTTC
cdr3_aa: CASSLDQGSYYGYTF

d_call: -
j_call: TRBJ2-1
clone_size: -
v_call: TRBV19
cdr3_nt: TGTGCCACCACAGACCTTTCGGGCAATGAGCAGTTCTTC
cdr3_aa: CATTDLSGNEQFF

d_call: -
j_call: TRBJ2-5
clone_size: -
v_call: TRBV3-1/TRBV3-2
cdr3_nt: TGTGCCAGCAGCCAGCGCTGGGGGCAGCAAGAGACCCAGTACTTC
cdr3_aa: CASSQRWGQQETQYF

d_call: TRBD1
j_call: TRBJ1-4
clone_size: -
v_call: TRBV2
cdr3_nt: TGTGCCAGCAAGGGACAGGGGAGAGAAAAACTGTTTTTT
cdr3_aa: CASKGQGREKLFF

d_call: -
j_call: TRBJ2-4
clone_size: -
v_call: TRBV6-5
cdr3_nt: TGTGCCAGCAGTTATTTGAACATTCAGTACTTC
cdr3_aa: CASSYLNIQYF

d_call: -
j_call: TRBJ1-1
clone_size: -
v_call: TRBV7-7
cdr3_nt: TGTGCTAGCAGCTTAACCGAGAACACTGAAGCTTTCTTT
cdr3_aa: CASSLTENTEAFF

d_call: -
j_call: TRBJ1-2
clone_size: -
v_call: TRBV5-4
cdr3_nt: TGTGCCAGCAGCTTAGAAGGGGGGCTTGGCGGCTACACCTTC
cdr3_aa: CASSLEGGLGGYTF

d_call: -
j_call: TRBJ1-1
clone_size: -
v_call: TRBV20-1
cdr3_nt: TGCAGTGCTTACAGGGAAATTGAAGCTTTCTTT
cdr3_aa: CSAYREIEAFF

d_call: -
j_call: TRBJ2-7
clone_size: -
v_call: TRBV2
cdr3_nt: TGTGCCAGCAGTGAATCGTCGAGGGGATACGAGCAGTACTTC
cdr3_aa: CASSESSRGYEQYF

d_call: -
j_call: TRBJ1-5
clone_size: -
v_call: TRBV5-8
cdr3_nt: TGTGCCAGCAGCTTTGCTTGGGGTGGAGGCAATCAGCCCCAGCATTTT
cdr3_aa: CASSFAWGGGNQPQHF

d_call: TRBD1
j_call: TRBJ1-1
clone_size: -
v_call: TRBV15
cdr3_nt: TGTGCCACCAGCCCCGTTCGACAGGGTGTCACTGAAGCTTTCTTT
cdr3_aa: CATSPVRQGVTEAFF

d_call: TRBD1
j_call: TRBJ1-1
clone_size: -
v_call: TRBV30
cdr3_nt: TGTGCCTGGAGTAAAACAGGGGTTACTGAAGCTTTCTTT
cdr3_aa: CAWSKTGVTEAFF

d_call: -
j_call: TRBJ1-6
clone_size: -
v_call: TRBV28
cdr3_nt: TGTGCCAGCAGTTTGCAGGGTAGTAGTAATTCACCCCTCCACTTT
cdr3_aa: CASSLQGSSNSPLHF

d_call: TRBD1
j_call: TRBJ2-2
clone_size: -
v_call: TRBV5-1
cdr3_nt: TGCGCCAGCAGCCCAGGACAGGGGCATACCCTGAACACCGGGGAGCTGTTTTTT
cdr3_aa: CASSPGQGHTLNTGELFF

d_call: -
j_call: TRBJ2-5
clone_size: once
v_call: TRBV5-1
cdr3_nt: TGCGCCAGCAGCTTGGTTGGAGAGACCCAGTACTTC
cdr3_aa: CASSLVGETQYF

d_call: TRBD1
j_call: TRBJ1-2
clone_size: -
v_call: TRBV4-1
cdr3_nt: TGCGCCAGCAGCCAAGATACAGGGACAGGCCTCTATGGCTACACCTTC
cdr3_aa: CASSQDTGTGLYGYTF

d_call: -
j_call: TRBJ1-4
clone_size: -
v_call: TRBV11-2
cdr3_nt: TGTGCCAGCAGCTTAGAAGGGGCTGGGGCGACTAATGAAAAACTGTTTTTT
cdr3_aa: CASSLEGAGATNEKLFF

d_call: -
j_call: TRBJ1-6
clone_size: -
v_call: TRBV12-3/TRBV12-4
cdr3_nt: TGTGCCAGCAGTTTTAGGGTAAATTCACCCCTCCACTTT
cdr3_aa: CASSFRVNSPLHF

d_call: -
j_call: TRBJ1-3
clone_size: -
v_call: TRBV30
cdr3_nt: TGTGCCTGGAGTGAATACCATATCAGCTCTGGAAACACCATATATTTT
cdr3_aa: CAWSEYHISSGNTIYF

d_call: -
j_call: TRBJ1-2
clone_size: -
v_call: TRBV28
cdr3_nt: TGTGCCAGCAGTTTCCAGGGTCGGGTCTATGGCTACACCTTC
cdr3_aa: CASSFQGRVYGYTF

d_call: TRBD2
j_call: TRBJ2-3
clone_size: -
v_call: TRBV2
cdr3_nt: TGTGCCAGCAAGTCTAGCGGGGGGGCGATAGATACGCAGTATTTT
cdr3_aa: CASKSSGGAIDTQYF

d_call: -
j_call: TRBJ1-2
clone_size: -
v_call: TRBV28
cdr3_nt: TGTGCCAGCAGTTTAAGGTCTAACTATGGCTACACCTTC
cdr3_aa: CASSLRSNYGYTF

d_call: TRBD1
j_call: TRBJ1-1
clone_size: -
v_call: TRBV19
cdr3_nt: TGTGCCAGTCAGGGGGGTGAAGCTTTCTTT
cdr3_aa: CASQGGEAFF

d_call: -
j_call: TRBJ1-1
clone_size: -
v_call: TRBV20-1
cdr3_nt: TGCAGTGCGAAACAAACCACTGAAGCTTTCTTT
cdr3_aa: CSAKQTTEAFF

d_call: TRBD1
j_call: TRBJ2-7
clone_size: -
v_call: TRBV29-1
cdr3_nt: TGCAGCGTTGAAGGTAGGGACAGGTCTGGCGAGCAGTACTTC
cdr3_aa: CSVEGRDRSGEQYF

d_call: -
j_call: TRBJ1-1
clone_size: -
v_call: TRBV30
cdr3_nt: TGTGCCTGGCAAAGGGCGACTGAAGCTTTCTTT
cdr3_aa: CAWQRATEAFF

d_call: -
j_call: TRBJ1-3
clone_size: once
v_call: TRBV14
cdr3_nt: TGTGCCAGCAGCCCGGCCGACCAGGCCTCTTTCTCTGGAAACACCATATATTTT
cdr3_aa: CASSPADQASFSGNTIYF

d_call: -
j_call: TRBJ1-1
clone_size: once
v_call: TRBV30
cdr3_nt: TGTGCCTGGAGTGGCGGGGACATACGTCCTGAAGCTTTCTTT
cdr3_aa: CAWSGGDIRPEAFF

d_call: -
j_call: TRBJ2-5
clone_size: -
v_call: TRBV27
cdr3_nt: TGTGCCAGCAGACCTTTACGGGGCCAAGAGACCCAGTACTTC
cdr3_aa: CASRPLRGQETQYF

d_call: TRBD1
j_call: TRBJ1-1
clone_size: -
v_call: TRBV11-2
cdr3_nt: TGTGCCAGCAGCCCTCACCAGGGGGCGTGGGCTTTCTTT
cdr3_aa: CASSPHQGAWAFF

d_call: -
j_call: TRBJ1-1
clone_size: -
v_call: TRBV4-2
cdr3_nt: TGTGCCAGCAGACCCGGACACCCGAACACTGAAGCTTTCTTT
cdr3_aa: CASRPGHPNTEAFF

d_call: -
j_call: TRBJ1-5
clone_size: -
v_call: TRBV11-3
cdr3_nt: TGTGCCAGCAGCTTAGACAGGGATCAGCCCCAGCATTTT
cdr3_aa: CASSLDRDQPQHF

d_call: -
j_call: TRBJ2-7
clone_size: -
v_call: TRBV5-1
cdr3_nt: TGCGCCAGCAGCTGGGAGGCCAGGGCCGGCGAGCAGTACTTC
cdr3_aa: CASSWEARAGEQYF

d_call: -
j_call: TRBJ2-7
clone_size: -
v_call: TRBV30
cdr3_nt: TGTGCCTGGAGTGGACAGGTTACCTACGAGCAGTACTTC
cdr3_aa: CAWSGQVTYEQYF

d_call: TRBD1
j_call: TRBJ1-1
clone_size: -
v_call: TRBV2
cdr3_nt: TGTGCCAGCAGCCCCAGGGGACAGCAGACTTTCTTT
cdr3_aa: CASSPRGQQTFF